The clone carrying this T cell receptor (beta chain) appeared many times. What it binds is not known. The data stem from a study of T cells in Graves' hyperthyroidism and ophthalmopathy. The PBMCs were taken from about 10 ml of fresh peripheral blood. Overall study findings and caveats: Among clonotypes expanded in thyroid above 0.001, most were also found in blood.

RNA transcripts yielded amplified TCR beta CDR3 regions. HTBI primers were used for first-round RT-PCR of the TCR CDR3. TCRdb re-called the multiplex PCR reads through MiXCR, storing one row per CDR3 protein. Of a few hundred thousand distinct CDR3 sequences in the sample, about 14% are singletons; the top ten hold more than 11%. The sequence was obtained from a woman aged 40 to 50 with Graves' hyperthyroidism. Sequencing input: blood.

CDR3 residues: CASRSHFSGRYNEQFF. CDR3 in DNA: TGTGCCAGCAGGTCTCATTTTAGCGGGAGATACAATGAGCAGTTCTTC. The chain carries TRBV6-2 or TRBV6-3 and TRBJ2-1; TRBD2 agrees at 9 bases. Germline-derived CDR1 and CDR2 are MNHEY and SVGEGT. This CDR3 comprises 16 residues. Unmatched junction bases numbered 10, after V lost 6 bases and J lost 4 bases.